A selection of T cell receptor beta chains follows, all from one sample in a study of early T cells in non-severe SARS-CoV-2 infection. A single record per CDR3 protein comes from TCRdb applying MiXCR to the 5' RACE reads. The sample shows 100,000 to 120,000 distinct CDR3 sequences, over 9.5% of them seen only once. The source was whole blood, collected at baseline. These TCRs come from an adult who was a healthcare worker with PCR-confirmed SARS-CoV-2 infection or an uninfected control (not recorded which). The CDR3 runs from the conserved cysteine through the conserved F or W. The D gene is left open where the match is weak. Only part of the rows carry a size: once, few, many, or a class if the clone is expanded.

J gene | D gene | V gene | clone size | CDR3 DNA | CDR3 protein
TRBJ1-2 | . | TRBV4-1 | few | TGCGCCAGCAGCAAGCGACAGGAACCTAACTATGGCTACACCTTC | CASSKRQEPNYGYTF
TRBJ2-3 | TRBD1 | TRBV20-1 | many | TGCAGTGCTAGAGATCCCAGCAGGGGGCAGGGAGATACGCAGTATTTT | CSARDPSRGQGDTQYF
TRBJ2-3 | . | TRBV6-1 | few | TGTGCCAGCAGTGAAGCGGGGTCAGATACGCAGTATTTT | CASSEAGSDTQYF
TRBJ1-2 | TRBD1 | TRBV7-9 | few | TGTGCCATCGTACTACAGGGGATACAGGGCTACACCTTC | CAIVLQGIQGYTF
TRBJ2-5 | . | TRBV20-1 | . | TGCAGTGCCCTTGGAAACGACCAAGAGACCCAGTACTTC | CSALGNDQETQYF
TRBJ2-3 | . | TRBV7-9 | . | TGTGCCAGCAGTCCCCGGGGGATGCAGGCAGATACGCAGTATTTT | CASSPRGMQADTQYF
TRBJ2-1 | TRBD2 | TRBV20-1 | few | TGCAGTGCTAGAGATAGCGGGGGTAACAATGAGCAGTTCTTC | CSARDSGGNNEQFF
TRBJ2-1 | TRBD1 | TRBV7-6 | few | TGTGCCAGCAGCACGCCGGGACAGTCCTACGGTGAGCAGTTCTTC | CASSTPGQSYGEQFF
TRBJ1-2 | . | TRBV4-1 | few | TGCGCCAGCAGCCAGGTACAAGCTAACTATGGCTACACCTTC | CASSQVQANYGYTF
TRBJ1-2 | TRBD1 | TRBV6-5 | few | TGTGCCAGCAGTTACACCAGGGGGCCTAATGGTGGCTACACCTTC | CASSYTRGPNGGYTF
TRBJ1-1 | TRBD1 | TRBV28 | . | TGTGCCAGCAGACGTGACAGGGGGGACTCTGAAGCTTTCTTT | CASRRDRGDSEAFF
TRBJ2-5 | TRBD2 | TRBV9 | . | TGTGCCAGCAGCGCAGTCAGCGGGGGGGTGATAGAGACCCAGTACTTC | CASSAVSGGVIETQYF
TRBJ2-7 | . | TRBV20-1 | . | TGCAGTGCTAGTATCCAGGGTGAGGATGAGCAGTACTTC | CSASIQGEDEQYF
TRBJ1-5 | . | TRBV20-1 | once | TGCAGTGCTAGGCTAGGGAGAGATCAGCCCCAGCATTTT | CSARLGRDQPQHF
TRBJ1-2 | TRBD1 | TRBV28 | few | TGTGCCAGCAGTTTATTGGACAGGGGTAACTATGGCTACACCTTC | CASSLLDRGNYGYTF
TRBJ2-5 | . | TRBV11-2 | . | TGTGCCAGCAGCTTAGGAGGAGGGTCTCAAGAGACCCAGTACTTC | CASSLGGGSQETQYF
TRBJ2-6 | TRBD2 | TRBV29-1 | few | TGCAGCGTTGGGTGGACACCTCTAGCGGGCTCTGGGGCCAACGTCCTGACTTTC | CSVGWTPLAGSGANVLTF
TRBJ1-1 | TRBD1 | TRBV15 | . | TGTGCCACCAGCGGAGGACAGGGACGACCTGAAGCTTTCTTT | CATSGGQGRPEAFF
TRBJ2-6 | . | TRBV5-1 | few | TGCGCCAGCAGCTTTGGACACGAGAGCTCTGGGGCCAACGTCCTGACTTTC | CASSFGHESSGANVLTF
TRBJ2-6 | . | TRBV18 | . | TGTGCCAGCTCACCAGTAGTAAACCCCGACGGGGCCAACGTCCTGACTTTC | CASSPVVNPDGANVLTF
TRBJ2-2 | TRBD1 | TRBV7-9 | . | TGTGCCAGCAGGCGGGCCGGGACAGAGTACACCGGGGAGCTGTTTTTT | CASRRAGTEYTGELFF
TRBJ1-5 | . | TRBV5-5 | many | TGTGCCAGCAGCCAAAGGGAGTTGGATCAGCCCCAGCATTTT | CASSQRELDQPQHF
TRBJ2-1 | TRBD2 | TRBV11-2 | few | TGTGCCAGCAGCTCCCCCGGGGTAGCGGGGGCCGGGCGGAATGAGCAGTTCTTC | CASSSPGVAGAGRNEQFF
TRBJ1-1 | . | TRBV7-7 | . | TGTGCCAGCTCCCTAGCGGAGGACACTGAAGCTTTCTTT | CASSLAEDTEAFF
TRBJ2-3 | TRBD2 | TRBV7-9 | once | TGTGCCAGCAGCCCGACTAGCGGGGACATTCATACGCAGTATTTT | CASSPTSGDIHTQYF
TRBJ2-7 | . | TRBV21-1 | . | TGTGCCAGCAGTCGGCGGGACTACGCCTATGGAGAGCAGTACTTC | CASSRRDYAYGEQYF
TRBJ2-1 | . | TRBV5-4 | few | TGTGCCAGCAGCTTCGTACTAGAGGGTGAGCAGTTCTTC | CASSFVLEGEQFF
TRBJ2-7 | . | TRBV3-1 | few | TGTGCCAGCAAGGGCGGCTACGAGCAGTACTTC | CASKGGYEQYF
TRBJ2-3 | . | TRBV7-2 | . | TGTGCCAGCAGCTCCCGGTGGTTGAGGAGAAACGGGACAGATACGCAGTATTTT | CASSSRWLRRNGTDTQYF
TRBJ1-1 | TRBD1 | TRBV28 | few | TGTGCCAGCAGTTTATGGGGGACAGGGCCGAACACTGAAGCTTTCTTT | CASSLWGTGPNTEAFF
TRBJ1-6 | . | TRBV12-3/TRBV12-4 | . | TGTGCCAGCACTTTACAGACCAGACCCCTCCACTTT | CASTLQTRPLHF
TRBJ1-6 | TRBD1 | TRBV2 | many | TGTGCCAGCAGTGAGCGGACAGGGGTATATTCACCCCTCCACTTT | CASSERTGVYSPLHF